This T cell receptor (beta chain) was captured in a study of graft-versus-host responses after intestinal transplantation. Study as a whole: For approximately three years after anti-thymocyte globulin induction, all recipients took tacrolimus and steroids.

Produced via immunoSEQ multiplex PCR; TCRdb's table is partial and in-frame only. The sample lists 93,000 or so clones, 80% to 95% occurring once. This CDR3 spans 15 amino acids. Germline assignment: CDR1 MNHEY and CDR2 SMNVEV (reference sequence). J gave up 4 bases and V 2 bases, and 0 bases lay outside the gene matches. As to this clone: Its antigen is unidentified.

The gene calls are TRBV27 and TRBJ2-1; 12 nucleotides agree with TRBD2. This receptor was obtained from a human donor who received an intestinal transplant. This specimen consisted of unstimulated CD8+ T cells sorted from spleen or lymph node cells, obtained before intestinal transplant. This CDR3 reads CASSLGLAGYNEQFF. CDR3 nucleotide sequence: TGTGCCAGCAGTTTAGGACTAGCGGGGTACAATGAGCAGTTCTTC.